These T cell receptor beta chains were read from a single sample in a study of OX40 agonist ivuxolimab in advanced cancers. Clones were sequenced by immunoSEQ multiplex PCR, and TCRdb holds only the in-frame ones, with some missing. The top ten clones hold approximately 0.56% of a sample with about 61,000 clones, more than 70% of them seen once. Source: CD4+ or CD8+ T cells sorted from blood, taken in a trial of the OX40 agonist ivuxolimab. The receptors derive from an adult with an advanced solid tumor such as melanoma, head and neck, liver or kidney cancer. The CDR3 runs from the conserved cysteine through the conserved F or W. The order of the fields is D gene, V gene, clone size, J gene, CDR3 DNA, CDR3 protein. D genes are given only for firm matches. Clone size is shown for a subset of rows, as once, few, many or a class of expanded clone.

>TRBD2|TRBV12-5|.|TRBJ2-1
TGTGCTAGTGGTTTGCTAGCGGGAGGGAATAGTGAGCAGTTCTTC
CASGLLAGGNSEQFF
>.|TRBV5-5|.|TRBJ1-2
TGTGCCAGCAGCTTGTCACGGGACTATGGCTACACCTTC
CASSLSRDYGYTF
>.|TRBV27|.|TRBJ2-1
TGTGCCAGCAGTTTATTCGCAGGGTTTAGCTCCTACAATGAGCAGTTCTTC
CASSLFAGFSSYNEQFF
>.|TRBV7-8|.|TRBJ2-6
TGTGCCAGCAGCTCGACTAATCCGGGGACTGGGGCCAACGTCCTGACTTTC
CASSSTNPGTGANVLTF
>.|TRBV29-1|once|TRBJ1-2
TGCAGCGTTAACTCCCTCGGGTATGGCTACACCTTC
CSVNSLGYGYTF
>TRBD1|TRBV27|.|TRBJ2-3
TGTGCCAGCACCGATATCAAACAGGGGGCAAGAGATACGCAGTATTTT
CASTDIKQGARDTQYF
>.|TRBV2|.|TRBJ2-2
TGTGCCAGCAGCAGAGACACCGGGGAGCTGTTTTTT
CASSRDTGELFF
>.|TRBV21-1|few|TRBJ1-5
TGTGCCAGCAGCCAACCGGGACAGGGGGATCAGCCCCAGCATTTT
CASSQPGQGDQPQHF
>TRBD1|TRBV7-2|.|TRBJ2-2
TGTGCCAGCAGCGCAAGGGACAGGGGGGAAACCGGGGAGCTGTTTTTT
CASSARDRGETGELFF
>TRBD2|TRBV11-2|once|TRBJ2-2
TGTGCCAGCAGCCCACGGACTAGCGGGAACACCGGGGAGCTGTTTTTT
CASSPRTSGNTGELFF
>TRBD2|TRBV4-2|once|TRBJ2-7
TGTGCCAGCAGCCATAGTCCAGCGGGAGTCCGCGGCGAGCAGTACTTC
CASSHSPAGVRGEQYF
>TRBD2|TRBV10-2|.|TRBJ2-1
TGCGCCAGCACCATTAGCGGGAGCTCCTACAATGAGCAGTTCTTC
CASTISGSSYNEQFF
>TRBD1|TRBV18|.|TRBJ2-1
TGTGCCAGCTCACCCGGGACAGGTGAATACAATGAGCAGTTCTTC
CASSPGTGEYNEQFF
>.|TRBV4-2|.|TRBJ1-1
TGTGCCAGCAGCCAAGCCGTGAACACTGAAGCTTTCTTT
CASSQAVNTEAFF
>.|TRBV9|.|TRBJ1-3
TGTGCCAGCAGCTTCCGTTTGGAGTCTTCTGGAAACACCATATATTTT
CASSFRLESSGNTIYF
>.|TRBV25-1|.|TRBJ1-5
TGTGCCAGCAGTGACGCAGGGGACGGTCAGCCCCAGCATTTT
CASSDAGDGQPQHF
>.|TRBV7-2|.|TRBJ2-5
TGTGCCAGCAGCTTCCTGGGCGAGACCCAGTACTTC
CASSFLGETQYF
>TRBD2|TRBV10-2|.|TRBJ2-1
TGCGCCAGCAGTGGTCTTAGCGGGCCAAGAGGTGAAACCTCCTACAATGAGCAGTTCTTC
CASSGLSGPRGETSYNEQFF
>.|TRBV10-3|.|TRBJ2-7
TGTGCCATCATGTCGGGGGACGAGCAGTACTTC
CAIMSGDEQYF
>.|TRBV21-1|.|TRBJ1-2
TGTGCCAGCATCCGGACAGGGTTGGGTGACACCTTC
CASIRTGLGDTF
>.|TRBV11-2|few|TRBJ2-7
TGTGCCAGCAGCTTATCCGGGGGGCAGGGGCAGTACTTC
CASSLSGGQGQYF
>.|TRBV27|.|TRBJ2-7
TGTGCCAGCAGTTTATCAGGAATGGGGGAGCAGTACTTC
CASSLSGMGEQYF
>.|TRBV6-6|.|TRBJ2-7
TGTGCCAGCAGGGTAATGGGGGAGAGCTCCTACGAGCAGTACTTC
CASRVMGESSYEQYF
>.|TRBV18|.|TRBJ2-3
TGTGCCAGCTCACGAAGCGGGAGCACAGATACGCAGTATTTT
CASSRSGSTDTQYF
>.|TRBV29-1|.|TRBJ1-2
TGCAGCGTTGAAGTCCCCGACCGCGGATATGGCTACACCTTC
CSVEVPDRGYGYTF
>TRBD2|TRBV25-1|.|TRBJ2-5
TGTGCCAGCAGTGAATCGGGGGAGGGGCCTCGAGAGACCCAGTACTTC
CASSESGEGPRETQYF
>.|TRBV11-1|.|TRBJ2-7
TGTGCCAGCACCAGCGGTCTTGGGTACGAGCAGTACTTC
CASTSGLGYEQYF
>.|TRBV7-3|.|TRBJ1-3
TGTGCCAGCAGCGCAACCCCTGGAAACACCATATATTTT
CASSATPGNTIYF
>.|TRBV7-8|.|TRBJ2-1
TGTGCCAGCAGCCCCGGGGCTGAGCAGTTCTTC
CASSPGAEQFF
>TRBD1|TRBV28|.|TRBJ2-1
TGTGCCAGCAGTTTATTCGGATTCGGACAGGGGATTGGCGGTATCTACAATGAGCAGTTCTTC
CASSLFGFGQGIGGIYNEQFF
>.|TRBV5-1|.|TRBJ1-1
TGCGCCAGCAGCGACACGGGTAGGGGCACTGAAGCTTTCTTT
CASSDTGRGTEAFF
>.|TRBV30|.|TRBJ1-2
TGTGCCTGGAGTGCGGATACCTATGATGGCTACACCTTC
CAWSADTYDGYTF
>TRBD2|TRBV19|.|TRBJ2-1
TGTGCCAGTAGTACTAAGCGGGAGGATTACAATGAGCAGTTCTTC
CASSTKREDYNEQFF
>TRBD2|TRBV5-4|.|TRBJ2-5
TGTGCCAGCAGCAGGAGCCTAGCGGGAGCCCGAGGCCGCGAGACCCAGTACTTC
CASSRSLAGARGRETQYF
>TRBD1|TRBV2|.|TRBJ1-5
TGTGCCAGCAGCGCTCAGGGGGTTTTCAATCAGCCCCAGCATTTT
CASSAQGVFNQPQHF
>.|TRBV5-1|few|TRBJ2-5
TGCGCCAGCAGCTTGGCCGGGTACCAAGAGACCCAGTACTTC
CASSLAGYQETQYF
>TRBD2|TRBV7-6|.|TRBJ2-3
TGTGCCAGCCGGGAGGGAGGCACAGATACGCAGTATTTT
CASREGGTDTQYF
>TRBD1|TRBV29-1|.|TRBJ1-3
TGCAGCGTTGGGGGCGAAGGGGGCTTTGGAAACACCATATATTTT
CSVGGEGGFGNTIYF
>.|TRBV2|.|TRBJ1-1
TGTGCCAGCAGTGGCAGCATGAACACTGAAGCTTTCTTT
CASSGSMNTEAFF
>.|TRBV5-1|.|TRBJ2-3
TGCGCCAGCAGCTCTAGCAGTAACACAGATACGCAGTATTTT
CASSSSSNTDTQYF
>TRBD1|TRBV10-1|.|TRBJ2-2
TGCGCCAGCAGTGGGGGAGACAGGGGTGGAACCGGGGAGCTGTTTTTT
CASSGGDRGGTGELFF